One and the same sample provided the 9 T cell receptor beta chains below, sequenced in a study of T cell repertoires in cytomegalovirus infection. In TCRdb, the reads were re-called with MiXCR into one record per CDR3 protein. The sample consists of 500,000 to 600,000 distinct CDR3 sequences, approximately 15% of them appearing once. The sequencing input was CD8+ T cells from PBMCs. Every receptor here comes from a human donor in good health (CMV status not recorded). Some clones in this sample may be carry-over from other donors' samples.

The J gene is TRBJ2-7, the V gene TRBV5-1; 12 nucleotides agree with TRBD2. The germline CDR1 and CDR2 sequences are SGHRS and YFSETQ. J lost 0 bases, V lost 4 bases, and 5 bases had no gene match. The CDR3 sequence is 16 residues long. CDR3: CASSPSGGVGSYEQYF. CDR3 sequence (DNA): TGCGCCAGCAGCCCTAGCGGGGGGGTGGGCTCCTACGAGCAGTACTTC.

This clonotype was seen a handful of times. The genes are TRBV7-9 and TRBJ2-3; either TRBD1 or TRBD2 may supply D (5 bases each). Per the germline V gene, CDR1 is SEHNR and CDR2 is FQNEAQ (reference sequence). The V end lost 5 bases, the J end lost 5 bases, and 11 bases lay between the germline ends. The CDR3 totals 13 residues. The CDR3 spells CASSGTGGDTQYF. The DNA for the CDR3 is TGTGCCAGCAGCGGGACGGGCGGAGATACGCAGTATTTT.

There are a few counts of this clonotype. As DNA, the CDR3 is TGTGCCAGCAGCCCGGGACACGTCAGCTCCTACGAGCAGTACTTC. It is translated as CASSPGHVSSYEQYF. The V gene is TRBV5-6, the J gene TRBJ2-7; a possible D gene is TRBD1 (6 bases). With 4 bases removed from V and 0 bases from J, the gap between germline ends came to 14 bases. Germline loops: CDR1 SGHDT, CDR2 YYEEEE. The CDR3 runs to 15 residues.

This clonotype was seen repeatedly, ten times or more. The J gene is TRBJ2-7, the V gene TRBV7-6, with TRBD2 matching over 10 bases. The V gene's germline CDR1 is SGHVS and CDR2 FNYEAQ. The CDR3 totals 15 residues. Losses at the gene ends were 4 bases for V and 7 bases for J; bases not matched to a gene: 10. The CDR3 region is CASSSGSGGAQEQYF. DNA of the CDR3: TGTGCCAGCAGCTCTGGGAGCGGGGGGGCTCAAGAGCAGTACTTC. The entire variable domain, with the rest obtained from reference TRBV7-6 and TRBJ2-7, is as follows: GAGVSQSPRYKVTKRGQDVALRCDPISGHVSLYWYRQALGQGPEFLTYFNYEAQQDKSGLPNDRFSAERPEGSISTLTIQRTEQRDSAMYRCASSSGSGGAQEQYFGPGTRLTVT.

This clonotype occurred many times. This sequence joins TRBV12-3 or TRBV12-4 and TRBJ2-7; no definite D call. The V and J ends lost 4 bases and 7 bases respectively, with 11 bases between them. CDR3 length equals 12 residues. CDR3 coding DNA: TGTGCCAGCAGTTCGGGCCCTTTAGAGCAGTACTTC. Encoded protein: CASSSGPLEQYF.

This clonotype was seen at least ten times. The chain is built from TRBV7-6 and TRBJ2-5; D unresolved. Per the germline V gene, CDR1 is SGHVS and CDR2 is FNYEAQ. The CDR3 consists of 13 residues. The V end was cut by 3 bases, the J end by 4 bases, with 9 bases between. The CDR3 protein is CASSFRALETQYF. DNA for the CDR3: TGTGCCAGCAGCTTTAGGGCCCTAGAGACCCAGTACTTC.

This clonotype was counted only a few times. An end of the junction does not agree with germline; a read error may underlie this. The V and J genes are TRBV5-1 and TRBJ2-5; D unclear. CDR1 SGHRS and CDR2 YFSETQ come from the germline V gene. The CDR3 is 15 amino acids. The CDR3 sequence is CATSPSVVGFETQYF. CDR3 nucleotides: TGCGCCACCAGCCCCTCGGTCGTGGGTTTTGAGACCCAGTACTTC.

This clonotype occurred many times. The chain recombines TRBV28 with TRBJ1-3, with 7 bases identical to TRBD1. The junction had 10 bases not matched to a gene; V was cut back by 5 bases and J by 0 bases. The CDR3 is 17 residues long. Germline values: CDR1 MDHEN, CDR2 SYDVKM. The CDR3 DNA reads TGTGCCAGCAGTGATAGGGACAGCGAGAGCTCTGGAAACACCATATATTTT. Amino acid sequence: CASSDRDSESSGNTIYF.

In this sample, this clonotype turned up many times. V is TRBV29-1 and J is TRBJ1-1; 7 nucleotides agree with TRBD1. The CDR3 contains 14 residues. In germline, CDR1 is SQVTM, CDR2 ANQGSEA. The ends lost 7 bases at V and 0 bases at J; junction bases unmatched: 8. The CDR3 here is CSAGQAYLNTEAFF. The CDR3 nucleotides are TGCAGCGCCGGACAGGCCTATTTGAACACTGAAGCTTTCTTT.